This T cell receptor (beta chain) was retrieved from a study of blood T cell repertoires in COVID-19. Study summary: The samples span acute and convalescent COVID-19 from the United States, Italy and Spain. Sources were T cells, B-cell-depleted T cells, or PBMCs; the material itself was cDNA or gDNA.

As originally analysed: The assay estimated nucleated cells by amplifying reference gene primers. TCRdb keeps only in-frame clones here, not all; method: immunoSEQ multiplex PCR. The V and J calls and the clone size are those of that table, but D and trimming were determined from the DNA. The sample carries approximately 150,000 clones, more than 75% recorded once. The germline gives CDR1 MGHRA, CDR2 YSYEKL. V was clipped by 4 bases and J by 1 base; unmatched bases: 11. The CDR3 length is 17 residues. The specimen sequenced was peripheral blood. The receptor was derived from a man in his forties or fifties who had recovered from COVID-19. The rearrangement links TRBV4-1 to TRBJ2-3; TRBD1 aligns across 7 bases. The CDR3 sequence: CASSPLFSGTGTDTQYF. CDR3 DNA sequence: TGCGCCAGCAGCCCGTTGTTTTCCGGGACAGGCACAGATACGCAGTATTTT.